This entry describes one T cell receptor beta chain. Its antigen is currently unknown. Its ends do not fully match the called genes, so a read error is possible. This sample stems from a study of blood T cells in healthy people across ages. The use of a sample-barcoded 5' primer and a J-beta primer mix characterized a second PCR of about 6 to 11 cycles. All samples yielded 3 million or more CDR3-containing paired-end reads. TCRdb reprocessed the 5' RACE reads via MiXCR and lists one record per CDR3 protein. The sample gives around 1,700,000 distinct CDR3 sequences, approximately 30% of which show up once; about 8% is in the top ten. Germline-derived CDR1 and CDR2 are SEHNR and FQNEAQ (reference sequence). This CDR3 spans 16 amino acids. Findings and caveats of the study: When set beside aged donors, long-lived donors presented more naive CD4+ cells and higher diversity.

The sequence derives from a woman under 40 in good health. The chain carries TRBV7-9 and TRBJ2-7, with D perhaps matching TRBD1 (5 bases). The specimen sequenced was blood. The CDR3 sequence: CASSSNTDRNSYERYF. The CDR3 DNA reads TGTGCCAGCAGCTCGAATACTGACAGAAATTCCTACGAGCGGTACTTC.